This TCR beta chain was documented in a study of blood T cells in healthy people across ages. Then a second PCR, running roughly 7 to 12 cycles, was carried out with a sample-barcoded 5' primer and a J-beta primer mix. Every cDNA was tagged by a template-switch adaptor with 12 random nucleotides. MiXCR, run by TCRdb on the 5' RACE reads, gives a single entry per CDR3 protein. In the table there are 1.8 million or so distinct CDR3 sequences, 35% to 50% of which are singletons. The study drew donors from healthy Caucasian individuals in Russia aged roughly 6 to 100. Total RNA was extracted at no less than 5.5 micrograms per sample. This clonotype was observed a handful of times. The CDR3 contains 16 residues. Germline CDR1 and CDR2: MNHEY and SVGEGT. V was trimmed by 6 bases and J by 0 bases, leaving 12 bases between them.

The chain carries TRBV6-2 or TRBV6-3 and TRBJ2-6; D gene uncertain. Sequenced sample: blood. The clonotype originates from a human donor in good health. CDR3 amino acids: CASSIPASSGANVLTF. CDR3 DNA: TGTGCCAGCAGCATACCGGCATCCTCTGGGGCCAACGTCCTGACTTTC.